This T cell receptor beta chain was obtained from a study of blood T cell repertoires in COVID-19. At the level of the study: COVID-19 samples from acute and convalescent phases originated in the United States, Italy and Spain. PBMCs, B-cell-depleted T cells, or T cells were the source of the cDNA or gDNA that made up the material.

This clone was recorded only once. In the original workflow: Amplification of reference gene primers was used by the study to estimate nucleated cell counts. Profiling relied on immunoSEQ multiplex PCR, and the TCRdb table lists in-frame clones only, not all of them. The V and J calls and clone size come from that table; D and trimming were worked out from the DNA. The sample records tens of thousands of clones, 76% being singletons. Per the germline V gene, CDR1 is MGHDK and CDR2 is SYGVNS. The CDR3 sequence is 14 residues long. Trimming took 8 bases from V and 4 from J, leaving 17 bases between them.

The chain links TRBV25-1 to TRBJ2-5, with D possibly matching TRBD2 (7 bases). The TCR originated in a man between 50 and 59 years old with active or convalescent COVID-19. The sequencing sample was made of peripheral blood. DNA of the CDR3: TGTGCCAGCTCGGAGGGGGGGGCCCGAGAGACCCAGTACTTC. Encoded protein: CASSEGGARETQYF.